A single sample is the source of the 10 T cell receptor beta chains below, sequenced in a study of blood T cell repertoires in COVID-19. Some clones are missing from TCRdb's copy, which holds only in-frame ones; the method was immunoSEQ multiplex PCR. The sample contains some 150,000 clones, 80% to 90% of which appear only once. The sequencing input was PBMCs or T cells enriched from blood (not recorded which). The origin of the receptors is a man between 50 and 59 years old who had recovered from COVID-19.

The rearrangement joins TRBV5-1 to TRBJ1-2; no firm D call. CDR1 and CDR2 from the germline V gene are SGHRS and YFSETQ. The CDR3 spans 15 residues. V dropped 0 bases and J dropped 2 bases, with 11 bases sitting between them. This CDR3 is CASSLGPGSNYGYTF. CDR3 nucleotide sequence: TGCGCCAGCAGCTTGGGTCCGGGGTCGAACTATGGCTACACCTTC.

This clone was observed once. The CDR3 loop reads CASSQKVRSNTGELFF. CDR3 DNA sequence: TGTGCCAGCAGCCAAAAAGTCAGATCAAACACCGGGGAGCTGTTTTTT. The chain recombines TRBV14 with TRBJ2-2; D not certain. V dropped 2 bases and J dropped 2 bases, with 12 bases sitting between them. This CDR3 has 16 residues. From germline, CDR1 is SGHDN and CDR2 FVKESK.

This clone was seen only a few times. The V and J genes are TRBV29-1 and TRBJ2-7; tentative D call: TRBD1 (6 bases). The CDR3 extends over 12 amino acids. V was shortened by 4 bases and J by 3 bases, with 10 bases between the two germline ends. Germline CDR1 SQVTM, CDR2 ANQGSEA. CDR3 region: CSVGDRIYEQYF. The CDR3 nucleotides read TGCAGCGTTGGAGACAGGATCTACGAGCAGTACTTC.

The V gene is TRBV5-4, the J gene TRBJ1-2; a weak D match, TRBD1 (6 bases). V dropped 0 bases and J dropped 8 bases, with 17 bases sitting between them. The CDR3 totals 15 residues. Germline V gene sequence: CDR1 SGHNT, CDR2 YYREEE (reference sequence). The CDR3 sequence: CASSLGPGVPGGYTF. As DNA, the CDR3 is TGTGCCAGCAGCTTGGGGCCAGGGGTCCCGGGGGGCTACACCTTC.

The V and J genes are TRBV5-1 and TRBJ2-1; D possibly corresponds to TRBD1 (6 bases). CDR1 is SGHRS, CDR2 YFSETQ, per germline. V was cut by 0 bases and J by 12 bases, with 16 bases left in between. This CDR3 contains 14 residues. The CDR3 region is CASSLGAGEGVQFF. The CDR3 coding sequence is TGCGCCAGCAGCTTGGGGGCAGGGGAAGGTGTGCAGTTCTTC.

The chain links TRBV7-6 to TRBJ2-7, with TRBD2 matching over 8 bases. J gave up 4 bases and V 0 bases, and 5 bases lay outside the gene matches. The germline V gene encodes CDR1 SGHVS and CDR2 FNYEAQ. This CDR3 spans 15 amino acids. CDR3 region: CASSLAAGGLYEQYF. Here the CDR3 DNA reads TGTGCCAGCAGCTTAGCGGCGGGGGGACTTTACGAGCAGTACTTC.

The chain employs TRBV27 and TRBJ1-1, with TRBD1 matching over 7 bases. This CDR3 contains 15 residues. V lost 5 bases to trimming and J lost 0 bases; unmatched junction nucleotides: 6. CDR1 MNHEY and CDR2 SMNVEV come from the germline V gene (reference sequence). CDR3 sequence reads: CASSDGDSLNTEAFF. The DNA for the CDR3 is TGTGCCAGCAGTGATGGGGACAGCTTGAACACTGAAGCTTTCTTT.

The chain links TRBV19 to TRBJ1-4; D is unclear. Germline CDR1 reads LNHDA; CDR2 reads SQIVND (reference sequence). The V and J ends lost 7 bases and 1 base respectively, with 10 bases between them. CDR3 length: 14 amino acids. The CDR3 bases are TGTGCCAGTACCGCAGGAGGAACTAATGAAAAACTGTTTTTT. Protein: CASTAGGTNEKLFF.

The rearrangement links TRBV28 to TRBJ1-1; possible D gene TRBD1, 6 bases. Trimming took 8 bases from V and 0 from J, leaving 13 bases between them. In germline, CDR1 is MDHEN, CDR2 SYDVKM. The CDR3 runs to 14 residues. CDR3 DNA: TGTGCCAGCGGGGAGACAGGAATGAACACTGAAGCTTTCTTT. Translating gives CASGETGMNTEAFF.

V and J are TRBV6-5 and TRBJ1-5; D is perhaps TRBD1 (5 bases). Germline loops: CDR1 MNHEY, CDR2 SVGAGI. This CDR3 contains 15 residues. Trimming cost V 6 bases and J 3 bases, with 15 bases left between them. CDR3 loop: CASSDGFRVNQPQHF. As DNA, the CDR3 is TGTGCCAGCAGCGACGGATTCAGGGTCAATCAGCCCCAGCATTTT.